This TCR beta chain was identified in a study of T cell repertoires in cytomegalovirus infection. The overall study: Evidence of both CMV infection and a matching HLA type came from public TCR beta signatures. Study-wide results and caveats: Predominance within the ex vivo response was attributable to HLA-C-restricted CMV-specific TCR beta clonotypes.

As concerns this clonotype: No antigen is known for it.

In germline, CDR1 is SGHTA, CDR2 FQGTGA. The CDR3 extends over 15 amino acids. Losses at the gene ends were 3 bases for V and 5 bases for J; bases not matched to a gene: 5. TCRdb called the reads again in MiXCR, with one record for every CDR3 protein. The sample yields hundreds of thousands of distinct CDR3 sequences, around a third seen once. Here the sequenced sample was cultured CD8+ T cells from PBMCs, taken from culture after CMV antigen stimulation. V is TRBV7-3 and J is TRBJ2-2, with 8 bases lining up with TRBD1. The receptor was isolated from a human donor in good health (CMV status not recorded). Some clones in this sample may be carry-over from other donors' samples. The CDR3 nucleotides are TGTGCCAGCAGCTTGACAGGGGTCGAGACCGGGGAGCTGTTTTTT. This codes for CASSLTGVETGELFF.